Listed here are 32 T cell receptor beta chains from one sample, sequenced in a study of T cells in Graves' hyperthyroidism and ophthalmopathy. Amplified TCR beta CDR3 regions derived from RNA transcripts. Primed by the HTBI set, a first-round RT-PCR was run on the TCR CDR3. A single record per CDR3 protein comes from TCRdb applying MiXCR to the multiplex PCR reads. The repertoire consists of some 560,000 distinct CDR3 sequences, with less than 20% occurring once and the leading ten covering around 7.5%. Sequencing input: blood. The receptors originated from a woman in her 30s with Graves' hyperthyroidism.

This clonotype came up many times. The chain has TRBV27 and TRBJ2-7; no clear D. CDR3 size: 13 residues. V lost 5 bases, J lost 5 bases, and 13 bases lay in between. The germline V gene has CDR1 MNHEY and CDR2 SMNVEV (reference sequence). The CDR3 sequence is CASSHRGEDEQYF. The CDR3 DNA is TGTGCCAGCAGTCACCGAGGAGAGGACGAGCAGTACTTC.

This clonotype was counted at least ten times. The chain carries TRBV6-1 and TRBJ2-3; D not certain. CDR1 and CDR2 (germline): MNHNS, SASEGT. Trimming took 6 bases from V and 0 from J, leaving 16 bases between them. The CDR3 spans 16 residues. CDR3 sequence: CASRQAYITSTDTQYF. The CDR3 region has the DNA TGTGCCAGCAGACAAGCTTACATCACTAGCACAGATACGCAGTATTTT.

This clonotype was picked up many times. V and J are TRBV7-8 and TRBJ1-4; 9 bases match TRBD1. V lost 7 bases, J lost 7 bases, and 7 bases stayed unmatched. The CDR3 has 14 amino acids. The germline CDR1 and CDR2 sequences are SGHVS and FQNEAQ. CDR3 amino acids: CASKATGGGEKLFF. The CDR3 DNA reads as TGTGCCAGCAAGGCGACAGGGGGAGGTGAAAAACTGTTTTTT.

This clonotype was observed many times. The genes are TRBV6-1 and TRBJ1-4; unclear D gene. The CDR3 loop spans 14 amino acids. The V and J ends lost 6 bases and 0 bases respectively, with 8 bases between them. Germline V lookup: CDR1 MNHNS, CDR2 SASEGT. The CDR3 spells CASSATATNEKLFF. Written as DNA, the CDR3 is TGTGCCAGCAGCGCCACTGCAACTAATGAAAAACTGTTTTTT.

This clonotype was seen a few times. This chain uses TRBV11-2 with TRBJ1-3; D unclear. The CDR3 covers 14 residues. Trimming removed 6 bases at V and 1 base at J, with 10 bases between. Germline CDR1 and CDR2: SGHAT and FQNNGV. The CDR3 coding sequence is TGTGCCAGCAGACGAACGGGATCTGGAAACACCATATATTTT. Translating it yields CASRRTGSGNTIYF.

The sample holds many counts of this clonotype. The rearrangement joins TRBV3-1 to TRBJ1-1; D unclear. Trimming cost V 4 bases and J 8 bases, with 11 bases left between them. The CDR3 runs to 12 residues. CDR1 and CDR2 from the germline V gene are LGHDT and YNNKEL (reference sequence). The CDR3 sequence: CASSRGWQEAFF. CDR3 in DNA: TGTGCCAGCAGCCGAGGTTGGCAGGAAGCTTTCTTT.

This clonotype has only a few counts. CDR3: CASSVAGVGAGQFF. In DNA, the CDR3 is TGTGCCAGCAGCGTAGCTGGGGTTGGGGCGGGGCAGTTCTTC. The chain recombines TRBV9 with TRBJ2-1; D is possibly TRBD1 or TRBD2 (5 bases each). Between the trimmed V and J ends, which lost 0 bases and 12 bases, there was a span of 16 bases. The CDR3 extends over 14 amino acids. The germline V gene has CDR1 SGDLS and CDR2 YYNGEE.

This clonotype was seen at least ten times. The rearrangement links TRBV18 to TRBJ2-7, with TRBD2 matching over 10 bases. The CDR3 totals 13 residues. Germline trimming cut 5 bases from V and 6 bases from J; bases unmatched to any gene: 4. CDR1 KGHSH and CDR2 LQKENI come from the germline V gene. In DNA, the CDR3 is TGTGCCAGCTCAGGGACTAGCGATCTCGAGCAGTACTTC. It is translated as CASSGTSDLEQYF.

This clonotype has more than one count but fewer than ten. The chain combines TRBV15 with TRBJ2-7, with 8 bases aligning to TRBD1. J lost 0 bases, V lost 5 bases, and 6 bases had no gene match. Looked up from germline, CDR1 is LNHNV and CDR2 is YYDKDF (reference sequence). This CDR3 has 15 amino acids. Here the CDR3 reads CATSGGTGSSYEQYF. The CDR3 region has the DNA TGTGCCACCAGCGGAGGGACAGGCAGCTCCTACGAGCAGTACTTC.

This clonotype was seen repeatedly, ten times or more. This chain uses TRBV5-1 with TRBJ2-7; TRBD2 agrees at 14 bases. V dropped 3 bases and J dropped 0; count of bases not matched to a gene: 2. Germline assignment: CDR1 SGHRS and CDR2 YFSETQ. This CDR3 is 16 amino acids long. CDR3 nucleotide sequence: TGCGCCAGCAGCTCGGGGACTAGCGGGAGCTCCTACGAGCAGTACTTC. Translated: CASSSGTSGSSYEQYF.

The chain uses TRBV20-1 and TRBJ1-6, with 9 bases aligning to TRBD1. Trimming removed 6 bases from V and 8 bases from J; junction bases left unmatched: 8. Looked up from germline, CDR1 is DFQATT and CDR2 is SNEGSKA (reference sequence). The CDR3 is made up of 14 amino acids. The CDR3 sequence is CSARWGQGDSPLHF. The CDR3 nucleotides are TGCAGTGCACGGTGGGGACAGGGCGATTCACCCCTCCACTTT.

This clonotype showed up many times. The V call is TRBV7-9, the J call TRBJ1-2, with D possibly TRBD1 on 5 matching bases. The V and J ends lost 5 bases and 4 bases respectively, with 11 bases between them. This CDR3 has 13 amino acids. CDR1 is SEHNR and CDR2 is FQNEAQ in the germline V gene (reference sequence). CDR3 region: CASSPDSVYGYTF. Written as DNA, the CDR3 is TGTGCCAGCAGCCCCGACAGTGTCTATGGCTACACCTTC.

This clonotype was counted between two and nine times. This sequence joins TRBV20-1 and TRBJ2-2; the D call may be TRBD1 or TRBD2 (5 bases each). The CDR3 is 16 residues long. Per the germline V gene, CDR1 is DFQATT and CDR2 is SNEGSKA (reference sequence). V was cut by 0 bases and J by 0 bases, with 11 bases left in between. The CDR3 coding sequence is TGCAGTGCTAGAGATGAGGGGCGGGCGAACACCGGGGAGCTGTTTTTT. Its translation: CSARDEGRANTGELFF.

The chain combines TRBV3-1 with TRBJ1-1; D ambiguous. This CDR3 has 13 residues. V was cut by 0 bases and J by 12 bases, with 14 bases left in between. Germline CDR1 reads LGHDT; CDR2 reads YNNKEL (reference sequence). CDR3 bases: TGTGCCAGCAGCCAAGACACCGGGAGGCGAACTTTCTTT. This codes for CASSQDTGRRTFF.

V usage is TRBV12-3 or TRBV12-4 and J usage is TRBJ1-3; TRBD1 might be the D (5 bases). Trimming shortened V by 7 bases and J by 0 bases, and 10 bases separated the two germline ends. CDR3 length equals 14 residues. As DNA, the CDR3 is TGTGCCAGCATTCGGGGGAGCTCTGGAAACACCATATATTTT. Protein sequence: CASIRGSSGNTIYF.

This clonotype was seen repeatedly, ten times or more. The chain recombines TRBV7-9 with TRBJ2-1; a possible D gene is TRBD1 (6 bases). The CDR3 spans 14 residues. The V end lost 6 bases, the J end lost 2 bases, and 11 bases lay between the germline ends. Germline assignment: CDR1 SEHNR and CDR2 FQNEAQ (reference sequence). This CDR3 reads CASRSGVAYNEQFF. DNA for the CDR3: TGTGCCAGCAGGTCAGGGGTCGCCTACAATGAGCAGTTCTTC.

This clonotype was observed at least ten times. The CDR3 region has the DNA TGTGCCAGCAGGACAGGGAACCCAAATGAGCAGTTCTTC. Its translation: CASRTGNPNEQFF. V gene TRBV28 combines with J gene TRBJ2-1; 7 nucleotides align to TRBD1. The CDR3 sequence is 13 residues long. V shed 6 bases and J 7 bases; nucleotides not matched to a gene: 6. The germline V gene has CDR1 MDHEN and CDR2 SYDVKM.

Note on this clonotype: A read error may produce the germline difference seen at one junction end. The J gene is TRBJ2-1, the V gene TRBV7-2; 7 nucleotides agree with TRBD2. Germline CDR1 SGHTA, CDR2 FQGNSA. The CDR3 length is 15 residues. CDR3 in DNA: TGTGCCTGCAGCCCGGGGGGAAGCTCCTACAATGAGCAGTTCTTC. Translated, it gives CACSPGGSSYNEQFF.

The chain couples TRBV19 to TRBJ1-1; D is undetermined. CDR1 is LNHDA and CDR2 is SQIVND in the germline V gene (reference sequence). Trimming took 0 bases from V and 0 from J, leaving 5 bases between them. The CDR3 is made up of 14 amino acids. CDR3 sequence: CASSIDRLNTEAFF. Here the CDR3 DNA reads TGTGCCAGTAGTATAGATCGGTTGAACACTGAAGCTTTCTTT.

The chain recombines TRBV7-2 with TRBJ2-1, with TRBD2 matching 10 bases. V shed 1 base and J 10 bases; nucleotides not matched to a gene: 16. CDR3 length equals 18 residues. The germline CDR1 and CDR2 sequences are SGHTA and FQGNSA. The CDR3 here is CASSLDNWELAGGQEQFF. The DNA for the CDR3 is TGTGCCAGCAGCTTAGATAATTGGGAGTTAGCGGGAGGTCAGGAGCAGTTCTTC. Combining the CDR3 with reference TRBV7-2 and TRBJ2-1 gives the whole variable domain GAGVSQSPSNKVTEKGKDVELRCDPISGHTALYWYRQSLGQGLEFLIYFQGNSAPDKSGLPSDRFSAERTGGSVSTLTIQRTQQEDSAVYLCASSLDNWELAGGQEQFFGPGTRLTVL.

This clonotype occurred many times. The CDR3 loop is CSASSGRFYNEQFF. CDR3 DNA sequence: TGCAGTGCTAGTAGCGGGAGGTTCTACAATGAGCAGTTCTTC. V is TRBV20-1 and J is TRBJ2-1; 10 bases agree with TRBD2. The J segment lost 3 bases and the V segment lost 3 bases, leaving 2 bases of the junction unmatched. The CDR3 extends over 14 amino acids. Germline V gives CDR1 DFQATT, CDR2 SNEGSKA (reference sequence).

The sample holds a few counts of this clonotype. This chain joins TRBV20-1 and TRBJ2-4; 8 bases are shared with TRBD1. Germline-derived CDR1 and CDR2 are DFQATT and SNEGSKA (reference sequence). This CDR3 spans 14 amino acids. The V segment lost 6 bases and the J segment 5 bases; nucleotides outside the gene matches: 9. CDR3 in amino acids: CSATGQESENIQYF. CDR3 DNA: TGCAGTGCCACGGGACAGGAGTCGGAAAACATTCAGTACTTC.

This clonotype was picked up a small number of times. The V call is TRBV12-3 or TRBV12-4, the J call TRBJ2-3; 9 nucleotides line up with TRBD2. The CDR3 has 15 residues. With V trimmed by 1 base and J by 6 bases, 5 bases remained unmatched. CDR3 protein: CASSLVRGGADTQYF. CDR3 sequence (DNA): TGTGCCAGCAGTTTAGTGCGGGGGGGGGCCGATACGCAGTATTTT.

The chain joins TRBV7-8 to TRBJ2-3, with TRBD1 identical over 9 bases. V trimming: 5 bases; J trimming: 6 bases; junction bases outside the gene matches: 3. The CDR3 loop spans 13 amino acids. Germline CDR1 SGHVS, CDR2 FQNEAQ. CDR3: CASSVQGADTQYF. For the CDR3, the DNA is TGTGCCAGCAGCGTACAGGGGGCCGATACGCAGTATTTT.

This clonotype has at least ten counts. The chain links TRBV24-1 to TRBJ1-5; TRBD1 matches at 8 bases. Germline V CDR1 and CDR2: KGHDR, SFDVKD. There are 16 residues in the CDR3. J gave up 2 bases and V 5 bases, and 7 bases lay outside the gene matches. CDR3 in amino acids: CATSGRGPVCNQPQHF. CDR3 DNA: TGTGCCACCAGTGGCAGGGGGCCGGTTTGCAATCAGCCCCAGCATTTT.

V is TRBV13 and J is TRBJ1-3; no firm D call. Deletions cut 2 bases from V and 0 bases from J, with 8 bases between. Germline-derived CDR1 and CDR2 are PRHDT and FYEKMQ (reference sequence). The CDR3 spans 15 residues. DNA for the CDR3: TGTGCCAGCAGCTTAATCCCCCCCTCTGGAAACACCATATATTTT. Translated: CASSLIPPSGNTIYF.

Of note for this clonotype: This clone may be a read error of a much larger clone one base away. The chain is built from TRBV9 and TRBJ2-1, with a weak D call TRBD2 (5 bases). The CDR3 length is 16 residues. Germline CDR1 is SGDLS and CDR2 is YYNGEE. CDR3 in DNA: TGTGCCAGCAGCGTAGTCGCGGGTGGCTCCTGCAATGAGCAGTTCTTC. It encodes CASSVVAGGSCNEQFF.

This clonotype was counted many times. V and J are TRBV12-3 or TRBV12-4 and TRBJ2-4; 8 bases line up with TRBD1. Unmatched junction bases numbered 3, after V lost 5 bases and J lost 3 bases. The CDR3 is 14 amino acids. In nucleotides, the CDR3 is TGTGCCAGCAGTGTGGACAGGGTCAAAAACATTCAGTACTTC. Translated: CASSVDRVKNIQYF.

This clonotype was counted at least ten times. V and J are TRBV18 and TRBJ2-7; D perhaps matches TRBD1 (7 bases). The CDR3 extends over 14 amino acids. V dropped 4 bases and J dropped 4 bases, with 14 bases sitting between them. The germline gives CDR1 KGHSH, CDR2 LQKENI. The CDR3 nucleotides are TGTGCCAGCTCACGCGGGGACAGAGGATACGAGCAGTACTTC. It specifies CASSRGDRGYEQYF.

This clonotype has at least ten counts. The chain is built from TRBV30 and TRBJ2-2, with 7 bases identical to TRBD2. Trimming at V came to 4 bases and at J to 1 base, leaving 12 bases not matched to a gene. The length of the CDR3 is 17 residues. The germline V gene encodes CDR1 GTSNPN and CDR2 SVGIG (reference sequence). Here the CDR3 reads CAWIGATGGGNTGELFF. DNA of the CDR3: TGTGCCTGGATTGGCGCGACTGGCGGGGGGAACACCGGGGAGCTGTTTTTT.

This clonotype was seen a handful of times. This chain uses TRBV19 with TRBJ2-1, with a weak D call TRBD2 (5 bases). The germline V gene has CDR1 LNHDA and CDR2 SQIVND (reference sequence). The CDR3 has 15 amino acids. Trimming left V 3 bases short and J 6 bases short, with 15 bases between. CDR3 sequence: CASSIEGARSNEQFF. Written as DNA, the CDR3 is TGTGCCAGTAGTATTGAGGGAGCAAGGTCCAATGAGCAGTTCTTC.

This clonotype occurred many times. The chain employs TRBV28 and TRBJ2-7; TRBD2 is a possible D gene (6 bases). CDR3 size: 14 residues. V shed 7 bases and J shed 3 bases, with 16 bases lying between them. Per germline, CDR1 MDHEN and CDR2 SYDVKM. In DNA, the CDR3 is TGTGCCAGCATGCCCCCAACGGGAGTCTACGAGCAGTACTTC. It translates to CASMPPTGVYEQYF.